This entry lists 13 T cell receptor beta chains sequenced from one sample in a study of OX40 agonist ivuxolimab in advanced cancers. The protocol was immunoSEQ multiplex PCR, while the TCRdb copy is restricted to in-frame clones and leaves out a portion. Found here are about 94,000 clones, about 90% of them singletons; the top ten hold about 0.81%. This specimen consisted of CD4+ or CD8+ T cells sorted from blood, obtained in a trial of the OX40 agonist ivuxolimab. The receptors were gathered from an adult with an advanced solid tumor such as melanoma, head and neck, liver or kidney cancer.

The chain recombines TRBV7-2 with TRBJ1-2; a possible D gene is TRBD1 (5 bases). Germline V gene data show CDR1 as SGHTA and CDR2 as FQGNSA. CDR3 length: 15 residues. Trimming removed 3 bases from V and 8 bases from J, with 19 bases in between. The DNA of the CDR3 is TGTGCCAGCAGCTTGTTTACGTCAGGGTTGGGAGGCTACACCTTC. This gives the protein CASSLFTSGLGGYTF.

V is TRBV18 and J is TRBJ1-1, with D possibly matching TRBD1 (5 bases). V was shortened by 4 bases and J by 8 bases, with 11 bases between the two germline ends. Germline CDR1 is KGHSH and CDR2 is LQKENI. CDR3 size: 12 residues. CDR3 loop: CASSLGDGEAFF. For the CDR3, the DNA is TGTGCCAGCTCACTGGGGGACGGAGAAGCTTTCTTT.

The V and J genes are TRBV4-1 and TRBJ2-1, with 13 positions matching TRBD2. The CDR3 covers 16 residues. V shed 4 bases and J 7 bases; nucleotides not matched to a gene: 7. CDR1 is MGHRA and CDR2 is YSYEKL in the germline V gene. Here the CDR3 DNA reads TGCGCCAGCAGCCCCCAACTAGCGGGAGGGTGGAATGAGCAGTTCTTC. This translates into CASSPQLAGGWNEQFF.

V and J are TRBV5-1 and TRBJ2-2; 12 bases line up with TRBD2. This CDR3 contains 17 residues. With 0 bases clipped from V and 3 bases from J, the junction kept 3 bases outside the gene matches. In germline, CDR1 is SGHRS, CDR2 YFSETQ. The chain's CDR3 is CASSLGLAGGDTGELFF. CDR3 DNA: TGCGCCAGCAGCTTGGGGCTAGCGGGAGGGGACACCGGGGAGCTGTTTTTT. Using reference TRBV5-1 and TRBJ2-2 for the parts outside the CDR3, the full variable domain is KAGVTQTPRYLIKTRGQQVTLSCSPISGHRSVSWYQQTPGQGLQFLFEYFSETQRNKGNFPGRFSGRQFSNSRSEMNVSTLELGDSALYLCASSLGLAGGDTGELFFGEGSRLTVL.

This rearrangement joins TRBV19 to TRBJ2-2; D is uncertain. The germline V and J ends were trimmed by 0 bases and 0 bases, with 14 bases remaining between them. The germline CDR1 and CDR2 sequences are LNHDA and SQIVND (reference sequence). This CDR3 spans 18 amino acids. The CDR3 DNA reads as TGTGCCAGTAGTATAGATCTGTCCTTAGTGGCGAACACCGGGGAGCTGTTTTTT. This encodes CASSIDLSLVANTGELFF.

The V call is TRBV11-3, the J call TRBJ2-7; 9 bases match TRBD1. Germline CDR1 and CDR2: SGHNT and YENEEA. The CDR3 loop spans 15 amino acids. V lost 1 base to trimming and J lost 4 bases; unmatched junction nucleotides: 5. The CDR3 nucleotides are TGTGCCAGCAGCTTAGTCGGGACAGGGATATACGAGCAGTACTTC. The encoded protein is CASSLVGTGIYEQYF.

This chain connects TRBV28 to TRBJ2-7; 8 positions match TRBD2. The trim removed 1 base at V and 4 bases at J, leaving 6 bases unmatched. There are 15 residues in the CDR3. From germline, CDR1 is MDHEN and CDR2 SYDVKM. CDR3 sequence reads: CASSLSLAGYYEQYF. The CDR3 coding sequence is TGTGCCAGCAGTTTATCTTTAGCGGGATATTACGAGCAGTACTTC.

J is TRBJ2-7 and V is TRBV6-5; tentatively, D is TRBD1 or TRBD2 (5 bases each). Germline-derived CDR1 and CDR2 are MNHEY and SVGAGI. V lost 6 bases to trimming and J lost 4 bases, with 13 bases between them. This CDR3 contains 13 residues. The DNA of the CDR3 is TGTGCCAGCAGGAGGGCAGGGCCGTACGAGCAGTACTTC. Translation: CASRRAGPYEQYF.

CDR3: CASSAGTSGSGQETQYF. The CDR3 DNA reads TGTGCCAGCAGTGCAGGGACTAGCGGGAGCGGGCAGGAGACCCAGTACTTC. The chain joins TRBV6-1 to TRBJ2-5; 14 positions match TRBD2. The CDR3 contains 17 residues. Germline-derived CDR1 and CDR2 are MNHNS and SASEGT. The ends lost 4 bases at V and 5 bases at J; junction bases unmatched: 9.

This clone was recorded once. This chain connects TRBV7-4 to TRBJ2-5; D may correspond to TRBD1 or TRBD2 (5 bases each). The CDR3 runs 14 residues. Looked up from germline, CDR1 is SGHVT and CDR2 is SQSDAQ. Trimming took off 4 bases at V and 5 bases at J, with 14 bases between the two ends. The CDR3, as DNA: TGTGCCAGCAGCTCTTATCGGGGCTGGGAGACCCAGTACTTC. The encoded protein is CASSSYRGWETQYF.

The chain uses TRBV7-6 and TRBJ2-5; the D gene is possibly TRBD2 (6 bases). Judging by the DNA end, TRBJ2-7 fits better; the J call may be wrong. The germline gives CDR1 SGHVS, CDR2 FNYEAQ. This CDR3 spans 14 amino acids. The CDR3 loop reads CASRKEGKGYEQYF. The CDR3 nucleotides are TGTGCCAGCAGGAAGGAGGGGAAGGGGTACGAGCAGTACTTC.

This chain links TRBV10-3 with TRBJ2-7, with 13 bases matching TRBD2. Trimming cost V 6 bases and J 0 bases; bases outside gene matches: 2. Germline CDR1 reads ENHRY; CDR2 reads SYGVKD. The CDR3 runs 15 residues. CDR3: CAIRGLAGSSYEQYF. CDR3 nucleotides: TGTGCCATCAGGGGACTAGCGGGGAGCTCCTACGAGCAGTACTTC.

V usage is TRBV7-3 and J usage is TRBJ2-1, with 8 bases fitting TRBD1. V shed 5 bases, J shed 8 bases, and the junction held 8 bases outside the gene matches. The CDR3 is 14 residues long. Germline values: CDR1 SGHTA, CDR2 FQGTGA. CDR3 residues: CASSVQGAGDEQFF. The CDR3 coding sequence is TGTGCCAGCAGCGTGCAGGGGGCTGGCGATGAGCAGTTCTTC.